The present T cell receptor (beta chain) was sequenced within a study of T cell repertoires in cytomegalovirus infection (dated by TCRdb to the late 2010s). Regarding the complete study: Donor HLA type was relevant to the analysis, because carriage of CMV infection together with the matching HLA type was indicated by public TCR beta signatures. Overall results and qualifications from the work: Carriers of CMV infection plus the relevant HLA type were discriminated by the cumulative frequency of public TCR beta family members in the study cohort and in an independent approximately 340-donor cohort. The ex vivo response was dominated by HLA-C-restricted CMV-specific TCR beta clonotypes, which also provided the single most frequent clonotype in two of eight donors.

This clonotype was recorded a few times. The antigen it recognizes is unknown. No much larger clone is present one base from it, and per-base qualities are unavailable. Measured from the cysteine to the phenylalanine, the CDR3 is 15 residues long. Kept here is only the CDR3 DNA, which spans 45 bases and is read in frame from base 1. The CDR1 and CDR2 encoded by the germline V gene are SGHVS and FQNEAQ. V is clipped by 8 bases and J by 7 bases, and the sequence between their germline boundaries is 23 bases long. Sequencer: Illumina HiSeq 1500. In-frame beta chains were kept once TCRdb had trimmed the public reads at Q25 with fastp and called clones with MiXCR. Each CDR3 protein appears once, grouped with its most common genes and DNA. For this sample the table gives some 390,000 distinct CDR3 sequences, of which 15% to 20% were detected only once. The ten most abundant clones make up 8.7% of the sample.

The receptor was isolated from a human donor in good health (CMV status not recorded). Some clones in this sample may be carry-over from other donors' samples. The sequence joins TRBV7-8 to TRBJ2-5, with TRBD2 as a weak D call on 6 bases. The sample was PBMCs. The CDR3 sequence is CASRLNWRGPGTQYF. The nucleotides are TGTGCCAGCCGCCTTAATTGGCGGGGCCCGGGGACCCAGTACTTC.